These 23 T cell receptor beta chains originate from one sample sequenced in a study of blood T cells in healthy people across ages. Using a J-beta primer mix together with a sample-barcoded 5' primer, a second PCR was run for roughly 7 to 12 cycles. TCRdb re-derived calls from the 5' RACE reads in MiXCR, one entry per CDR3 protein. The table shows about 1,400,000 distinct CDR3 sequences, with around 59% occurring only once. Sequenced: blood. The receptors shown here come from a man aged 18-30 years in good health.

The chain carries TRBV29-1 and TRBJ2-1; D perhaps matches TRBD1 (6 bases). Germline V gene data show CDR1 as SQVTM and CDR2 as ANQGSEA. The CDR3 runs 11 residues. V lost 8 bases and J 9 bases, leaving 14 bases between the germline ends. The CDR3 nucleotides read TGCAGCTCTCTCCAGGGGCGTGAGCAGTTCTTC. Translated: CSSLQGREQFF.

In DNA, the CDR3 is TGCGCCAGCAGCATCGCTACGACAGGGTACTATGGCTACACCTTC. This codes for CASSIATTGYYGYTF. This chain connects TRBV5-1 to TRBJ1-2; 7 bases agree with TRBD1. The germline CDR1 and CDR2 sequences are SGHRS and YFSETQ. The CDR3 is 15 amino acids. V shed 4 bases and J 3 bases; nucleotides not matched to a gene: 9.

The CDR3 sequence: CASSLILGQGLYEQYF. For the CDR3, the DNA is TGTGCCAGCAGCTTGATATTGGGACAGGGGCTTTACGAGCAGTACTTC. The rearrangement links TRBV7-9 to TRBJ2-7; 10 nucleotides align to TRBD1. With V trimmed by 3 bases and J by 4 bases, 9 bases remained unmatched. CDR3 length: 16 amino acids. Looked up from germline, CDR1 is SEHNR and CDR2 is FQNEAQ (reference sequence).

In the case of this clonotype: At one boundary the junction diverges from the germline segment, which might be a read error. The rearrangement uses TRBV15 and TRBJ2-2; D possibly corresponds to TRBD1 (6 bases). CDR1 LNHNV and CDR2 YYDKDF come from the germline V gene (reference sequence). The CDR3 totals 16 residues. DNA of the CDR3: TGTGCCACCAGCGGGGTGGACAGTCCGCGGGCCGGGGAGATGTTTTTT. Protein product: CATSGVDSPRAGEMFF.

The chain uses TRBV27 and TRBJ2-5, with D perhaps given as TRBD1 or TRBD2 (5 bases each). Germline values: CDR1 MNHEY, CDR2 SMNVEV (reference sequence). V lost 5 bases to trimming and J lost 5 bases, with 21 bases between them. The length of the CDR3 is 16 residues. The CDR3 here is CASSTIRDLGVETQYF. The CDR3 region has the DNA TGTGCCAGCAGTACGATCCGGGACCTCGGAGTTGAGACCCAGTACTTC.

The rearrangement joins TRBV20-1 to TRBJ2-4; D unclear. The J call could be wrong; TRBJ2-7 is a better fit for the DNA end. The CDR3 contains 17 residues. Per the germline V gene, CDR1 is DFQATT and CDR2 is SNEGSKA (reference sequence). This CDR3 reads CSARDRFPQNPTYEQYF. Written as DNA, the CDR3 is TGCAGTGCTAGAGATCGATTCCCACAGAACCCAACCTACGAGCAGTACTTC.

The chain joins TRBV10-3 to TRBJ2-1; TRBD1 matches at 8 bases. Germline CDR1 is ENHRY and CDR2 is SYGVKD. The CDR3 covers 13 residues. Trimming took 10 bases from V and 8 from J; bases not matched to a gene: 10. This chain's CDR3 is CASGTGRFDEQFF. Written as DNA, the CDR3 is TGTGCCAGCGGGACAGGAAGATTCGATGAGCAGTTCTTC.

The chain links TRBV7-2 to TRBJ2-7; a weak D match, TRBD1 (6 bases). V lost 5 bases to trimming and J lost 1 base, with 12 bases between them. The germline V gene encodes CDR1 SGHTA and CDR2 FQGNSA. The CDR3 runs 14 residues. CDR3 coding DNA: TGTGCCAGCAGCGCAGTGGACAGTTCCTACGAGCAGTACTTC. Amino acid sequence: CASSAVDSSYEQYF.

The V and J genes are TRBV5-1 and TRBJ2-7; 15 positions agree with TRBD2. CDR1 is SGHRS, CDR2 YFSETQ, per germline. The V gene end was trimmed by 6 bases and the J gene end by 4 bases; junction bases not matched to a gene: 5. The CDR3 consists of 15 residues. CDR3 sequence: CASNGLAGGFYEQYF. CDR3 coding DNA: TGCGCCAGCAACGGACTAGCGGGAGGGTTTTACGAGCAGTACTTC. Variable domain in full (rest from reference TRBV5-1 and TRBJ2-7): KAGVTQTPRYLIKTRGQQVTLSCSPISGHRSVSWYQQTPGQGLQFLFEYFSETQRNKGNFPGRFSGRQFSNSRSEMNVSTLELGDSALYLCASNGLAGGFYEQYFGPGTRLTVT.

This clonotype was counted a few times. The chain combines TRBV4-2 with TRBJ2-4, with 8 bases matching TRBD2. The trim removed 3 bases at V and 13 bases at J, leaving 17 bases unmatched. The germline gives CDR1 LGHNA, CDR2 YNFKEQ. This CDR3 is built from 16 residues. Written as DNA, the CDR3 is TGTGCCAGCAGCCAGGAAACGGGGGGGGATCTAGGTGAGCAGTACTTC. This codes for CASSQETGGDLGEQYF.

Turning to this clonotype: The junction and the germline gene differ at one end; a read error may be behind it. V usage is TRBV5-1 and J usage is TRBJ2-3; the D gene could be TRBD1 or TRBD2 (5 bases each). Germline CDR1 is SGHRS and CDR2 is YFSETQ. This CDR3 has 15 residues. The CDR3 sequence is CANSSRDLKTDTQYF. Written as DNA, the CDR3 is TGCGCCAACAGCTCCCGGGACCTAAAAACAGATACGCAGTATTTT.

The gene calls are TRBV10-2 and TRBJ2-7; 9 bases match TRBD2. The better agreement between TRBJ2-5 and the DNA end casts doubt on the J call. The CDR3 consists of 15 residues. Germline V CDR1 and CDR2: WSHSY, SAAADI. The CDR3 region has the DNA TGCGCCAGCAGTGAGGTAGCGGGGGAGCAGGAGACCCAGTACTTC. This translates into CASSEVAGEQETQYF.

This clonotype was counted ten times or more. The chain has TRBV2 and TRBJ2-1, with 10 bases fitting TRBD2. V dropped 5 bases and J dropped 3; count of bases not matched to a gene: 4. The CDR3 length is 15 residues. Germline loops: CDR1 SNHLY, CDR2 FYNNEI. The CDR3 is CASSTSGVNYNEQFF. The CDR3 DNA is TGTGCCAGCAGTACTAGCGGGGTAAACTACAATGAGCAGTTCTTC.

The chain recombines TRBV27 with TRBJ1-2; D is perhaps TRBD1 (5 bases). This CDR3 has 15 amino acids. Trimming took 2 bases from V and 8 from J, leaving 18 bases between them. CDR1 and CDR2 from the germline V gene are MNHEY and SMNVEV (reference sequence). CDR3 region: CASSLGDGTAIGYTF. The DNA for the CDR3 is TGTGCCAGCAGTTTAGGGGACGGTACCGCAATCGGCTACACCTTC.

This clonotype was observed a few times. This chain joins TRBV5-1 and TRBJ2-5; no firm D call. The CDR3 is 15 amino acids. Germline V gives CDR1 SGHRS, CDR2 YFSETQ. V lost 4 bases and J 2 bases, leaving 15 bases between the germline ends. CDR3 bases: TGCGCCAGCAGCGAAACACCACTGGAACAAGAGACCCAGTACTTC. Its translation: CASSETPLEQETQYF.

The chain recombines TRBV4-1 with TRBJ2-3; D unclear. The CDR3 consists of 15 residues. The germline gives CDR1 MGHRA, CDR2 YSYEKL. Trimming removed 2 bases at V and 2 bases at J, with 11 bases between. CDR3 residues: CASSQPPAITDTQYF. CDR3 coding DNA: TGCGCCAGCAGCCAACCTCCCGCGATCACAGATACGCAGTATTTT.

The chain employs TRBV6-1 and TRBJ2-7, with a possible D match to TRBD1 (6 bases). The end of the DNA is better explained by TRBJ2-5, so the J call may be wrong. The CDR3 contains 13 residues. The germline gives CDR1 MNHNS, CDR2 SASEGT. The CDR3 nucleotides read TGTGCCAGCAGACAACCAGGGGCAGAGACCCAGTACTTC. It codes for CASRQPGAETQYF.

The chain is built from TRBV2 and TRBJ2-6; 12 bases line up with TRBD2. The CDR3 has 18 amino acids. CDR1 SNHLY and CDR2 FYNNEI come from the germline V gene. Losses at the gene ends were 2 bases for V and 0 bases for J; bases not matched to a gene: 2. This CDR3 is CASSETSGRFSGANVLTF. As DNA, the CDR3 is TGTGCCAGCAGTGAAACTAGCGGGAGGTTCTCTGGGGCCAACGTCCTGACTTTC.

The V gene is TRBV27, the J gene TRBJ2-2; D not resolved. Trimming removed 3 bases from V and 6 bases from J, with 5 bases in between. The CDR3 runs to 12 residues. Germline assignment: CDR1 MNHEY and CDR2 SMNVEV (reference sequence). The CDR3 coding sequence is TGTGCCAGCAGTTTGTTGTCCGGGGAGCTGTTTTTT. It specifies CASSLLSGELFF.

This chain connects TRBV2 to TRBJ2-3; 14 nucleotides line up with TRBD2. After removal of 5 bases from V and 0 bases from J, the junction contained 10 bases not matched to a gene. This CDR3 region has 19 residues. CDR1 is SNHLY, CDR2 FYNNEI, per germline. The CDR3 sequence is CASSSPGLAGVYSTDTQYF. The CDR3 DNA follows: TGTGCCAGCAGTTCCCCGGGACTAGCGGGAGTTTATAGCACAGATACGCAGTATTTT. The full variable domain, its missing parts supplied by reference TRBV2 and TRBJ2-3, is EPEVTQTPSHQVTQMGQEVILRCVPISNHLYFYWYRQILGQKVEFLVSFYNNEISEKSEIFDDQFSVERPDGSNFTLKIRSTKLEDSAMYFCASSSPGLAGVYSTDTQYFGPGTRLTVL.

A word on this clonotype: Germline and junction disagree at one end, which may indicate a read error. The V and J genes are TRBV15 and TRBJ1-2; D is unclear. Germline CDR1 reads LNHNV; CDR2 reads YYDKDF (reference sequence). The CDR3 is made up of 13 amino acids. CDR3 DNA sequence: TGTGCCACCAGCAGAGAGCGACGGTATGACTACACCTTC. Translation gives CATSRERRYDYTF. Together with reference TRBV15 and TRBJ1-2, the CDR3 gives the full variable domain: DAMVIQNPRYQVTQFGKPVTLSCSQTLNHNVMYWYQQKSSQAPKLLFHYYDKDFNNEADTPDNFQSRRPNTSFCFLDIRSPGLGDTAMYLCATSRERRYDYTFGSGTRLTVV.

The genes are TRBV5-4 and TRBJ2-1; D possibly uses TRBD1 or TRBD2 (5 bases each). The CDR3 is made up of 15 amino acids. In germline, CDR1 is SGHNT, CDR2 YYREEE (reference sequence). V was clipped by 6 bases and J by 4 bases, with 17 bases between them. Written as DNA, the CDR3 is TGTGCCAGCACGCCGACTAAAGGGGCTTACAATGAGCAGTTCTTC. This gives the protein CASTPTKGAYNEQFF. The full variable domain, completed using reference TRBV5-4 and TRBJ2-1, is ETGVTQSPTHLIKTRGQQVTLRCSSQSGHNTVSWYQQALGQGPQFIFQYYREEENGRGNFPPRFSGLQFPNYSSELNVNALELDDSALYLCASTPTKGAYNEQFFGPGTRLTVL.

The chain has TRBV10-2 and TRBJ2-1; no definite D call. The CDR3 length is 15 residues. CDR1 is WSHSY and CDR2 is SAAADI in the germline V gene. With 2 bases removed from V and 7 bases from J, the gap between germline ends came to 15 bases. In nucleotides, the CDR3 is TGCGCCAGCAGTGAGATAAGGACGGGTCGGAATGAGCAGTTCTTC. Its translation: CASSEIRTGRNEQFF.